What follows are 9 T cell receptor beta chains derived from one specimen sequenced in a study of CD8+CD57+ T cells in acquired aplastic anemia. Patients selected for sequencing had displayed CD8+CD57+ cell expansion by flow cytometry. TCR beta VDJ and CDR3 profiling used genomic DNA as template. TCRdb reprocessed the reads with MiXCR, giving one entry per CDR3 protein. Of around 150,000 distinct CDR3 sequences listed, 47% are singletons. Sequencing was performed on sorted CD4+, CD8+, or CD8+CD57+ T cells (not recorded which) from PBMCs. The receptor set was obtained from a human donor with aplastic anemia.

Many counts were recorded for this clonotype. The rearrangement uses TRBV12-3 or TRBV12-4 and TRBJ2-6; the D gene is possibly TRBD2 (6 bases). The germline V and J ends were trimmed by 3 bases and 6 bases, with 15 bases remaining between them. CDR3 length equals 16 residues. The CDR3 reads CASSLSGDTTANVLTF. The DNA for the CDR3 is TGTGCCAGCAGTTTGTCGGGGGATACTACGGCCAACGTCCTGACTTTC.

This clonotype came up many times. This rearrangement joins TRBV19 to TRBJ2-5; a weak D match, TRBD1 (6 bases). The CDR3 covers 14 residues. Germline values: CDR1 LNHDA, CDR2 SQIVND (reference sequence). V was cut by 3 bases and J by 3 bases, with 11 bases left in between. CDR3 region: CASSIRWTEETQYF. CDR3 bases: TGTGCCAGTAGTATTCGTTGGACAGAAGAGACCCAGTACTTC.

Remarks on this clonotype: A much larger clone differs from this one at a single base, so this may be a read error. This rearrangement joins TRBV12-3 or TRBV12-4 to TRBJ2-3, with 8 bases matching TRBD1. The CDR3 contains 15 residues. The CDR3: CAGSPDRVGTDTQYF. CDR3 bases: TGTGCCGGCAGTCCGGACAGGGTGGGCACAGATACGCAGTATTTT.

In this sample, this clonotype turned up many times. The gene calls are TRBV19 and TRBJ1-5; D possibly corresponds to TRBD1 (5 bases). This CDR3 region has 13 residues. V shed 3 bases and J shed 9 bases, with 12 bases lying between them. From germline, CDR1 is LNHDA and CDR2 SQIVND (reference sequence). CDR3 DNA: TGTGCCAGTAGTATGGGGGGAGATGGGCCCCAGCATTTT. It is translated as CASSMGGDGPQHF.

This clonotype has just a few counts. The chain couples TRBV4-2 to TRBJ2-1; 7 bases line up with TRBD2. The V and J ends lost 4 bases and 9 bases, in that order; junction bases with no gene match: 21. CDR1 LGHNA and CDR2 YNFKEQ come from the germline V gene. The CDR3 has 18 amino acids. The CDR3 is CASSRNVGGVAGEAEQFF. For the CDR3, the DNA is TGTGCCAGCAGCCGAAACGTTGGGGGGGTGGCGGGAGAGGCTGAGCAGTTCTTC.

The chain has TRBV5-8 and TRBJ1-2; 10 bases are a match to TRBD1. V lost 4 bases to trimming and J lost 6 bases; unmatched junction nucleotides: 6. CDR1 SGHTS and CDR2 YDEGEE come from the germline V gene. This CDR3 comprises 14 residues. CDR3 residues: CASSVGQGVNGYTF. CDR3 bases: TGTGCCAGCAGCGTCGGACAGGGGGTAAATGGCTACACCTTC.

This clonotype was counted many times. The chain links TRBV5-8 to TRBJ1-2; 9 bases agree with TRBD1. V was pared by 8 bases and J by 5 bases, with 4 bases of the junction left unmatched. Germline CDR1 and CDR2: SGHTS and YDEGEE. This CDR3 is built from 12 residues. DNA of the CDR3: TGTGCCAGTACAGGGGGCTCTTATGGCTACACCTTC. The encoded protein is CASTGGSYGYTF.

The J gene is TRBJ2-5, the V gene TRBV29-1; D gene ambiguous. Trimming left V 0 bases short and J 4 bases short, with 12 bases between. CDR3 length: 14 amino acids. Germline assignment: CDR1 SQVTM and CDR2 ANQGSEA. The CDR3 is CSVEESRAPETQYF. CDR3 bases: TGCAGCGTTGAAGAGAGTAGGGCACCAGAGACCCAGTACTTC.

This chain joins TRBV5-1 and TRBJ2-5; TRBD2 agrees at 12 bases. The CDR3 runs 16 residues. CDR1 is SGHRS and CDR2 is YFSETQ in the germline V gene. Trimming at V came to 3 bases and at J to 5 bases, leaving 8 bases not matched to a gene. The CDR3, as DNA: TGCGCCAGCAGCTCCCCTCTAGCGGGAGGGGAGGAGACCCAGTACTTC. It encodes CASSSPLAGGEETQYF.